This T cell receptor (beta chain) originates from a study of blood T cell repertoires in COVID-19. Study-wide background: Donors in the United States, Italy and Spain gave samples during acute or convalescent COVID-19. Sample material is recorded as cDNA or gDNA derived from T cells, B-cell-depleted T cells, or PBMCs.

This clone was recorded once. Assay used: immunoSEQ multiplex PCR; TCRdb lists only in-frame clones, some missing. The data show around 230,000 clones, around four fifths seen once. CDR3 length: 15 amino acids. The V segment lost 10 bases and the J segment 7 bases; nucleotides outside the gene matches: 11. CDR1 LGHDT and CDR2 YNNKEL come from the germline V gene (reference sequence). The gene calls are TRBV3-1 (or the pseudogene TRBV3-2) and TRBJ2-1; TRBD1 aligns across 12 bases. The sequenced material came from PBMCs or T cells enriched from blood (not recorded which). This clonotype was sampled from a middle-aged man who had recovered from COVID-19. This CDR3 reads CATNVGTGGSNEQFF. CDR3 bases: TGTGCCACCAACGTGGGGACAGGGGGCTCAAATGAGCAGTTCTTC.